This TCR beta chain was sequenced in a study of blood T cell repertoires in COVID-19. The germline V and J ends were trimmed by 7 bases and 7 bases, with 25 bases remaining between them. This CDR3 spans 17 amino acids. Methods used by the authors: Estimated nucleated cell counts came from reference gene primer amplification. Produced via immunoSEQ multiplex PCR; TCRdb's table is partial and in-frame only. Clone size and the V and J calls come from that table; the DNA yielded D and trimming. This table holds 250,000 to 350,000 clones, approximately 90% found once. The genes are TRBV23-1 and TRBJ1-4; D possibly corresponds to TRBD1 (5 bases). TRBV23-1 is an open reading frame whose function is uncertain. The specimen was peripheral blood. The source is a woman aged 60 to 75 with acute or convalescent COVID-19. The CDR3: CASTHKMGGGVGEKLFF. The CDR3 DNA reads TGCGCCAGCACCCACAAGATGGGTGGGGGGGTCGGTGAAAAACTGTTTTTT.